Listed here are 19 T cell receptor beta chains from one sample, sequenced in a study of CD8 T cells in Susac syndrome. With random hexamers, reverse transcription was performed on about 0.45 to 1 ug of RNA. TCRdb re-called the immunoSEQ multiplex PCR reads with MiXCR, one entry per CDR3 protein. The table includes roughly 300,000 distinct CDR3 sequences, approximately 84% detected once. Specimen: CD8+ T cells from PBMCs. These TCRs come from a human donor with multiple sclerosis.

The genes are TRBV27 and TRBJ2-1; possible D gene TRBD2, 6 bases. The V and J ends lost 11 bases and 0 bases respectively, with 14 bases between them. The CDR3 loop spans 14 amino acids. Germline V gene lookup returns CDR1 MNHEY and CDR2 SMNVEV (reference sequence). CDR3 coding DNA: TGTGCCCGTGATAGCGGTAACTCCTACAATGAGCAGTTCTTC. This codes for CARDSGNSYNEQFF.

V is TRBV12-3 or TRBV12-4 and J is TRBJ2-5; D is ambiguous. The V gene lost 5 bases and the J gene lost 5 bases, with 9 bases spanning the gap. This CDR3 spans 12 amino acids. CDR3 loop: CASSPERETQYF. The CDR3 DNA sequence: TGTGCCAGCAGTCCCGAACGGGAGACCCAGTACTTC.

The chain recombines TRBV7-3 with TRBJ2-1, with TRBD2 as a possible D gene (6 bases). Germline V gives CDR1 SGHTA, CDR2 FQGTGA. Trimming cost V 3 bases and J 6 bases, with 15 bases left between them. The CDR3 spans 15 residues. CDR3: CASSLTGAWGNEQFF. In DNA, the CDR3 is TGTGCCAGCAGCTTGACGGGAGCTTGGGGCAATGAGCAGTTCTTC.

The chain recombines TRBV28 with TRBJ2-3; 7 bases map to TRBD2. Trimming at V came to 4 bases and at J to 4 bases, leaving 8 bases not matched to a gene. Looked up from germline, CDR1 is MDHEN and CDR2 is SYDVKM. This CDR3 is built from 15 residues. Written as DNA, the CDR3 is TGTGCCAGCAGTTCTGGGGGAGGGCCTTCAGATACGCAGTATTTT. This sequence encodes CASSSGGGPSDTQYF.

The chain has TRBV20-1 and TRBJ2-3; D is uncertain. The CDR3 spans 12 residues. V dropped 6 bases and J dropped 2 bases, with 9 bases sitting between them. Germline assignment: CDR1 DFQATT and CDR2 SNEGSKA (reference sequence). The chain's CDR3 is CSAWVVTDTQYF. In DNA, the CDR3 is TGCAGTGCCTGGGTGGTCACAGATACGCAGTATTTT.

CDR3 nucleotides: TGTGCCAGTGGACGGCCGAACACTGAAGCTTTCTTT. This gives the protein CASGRPNTEAFF. The V and J genes are TRBV27 and TRBJ1-1; D unclear. The germline V gene has CDR1 MNHEY and CDR2 SMNVEV (reference sequence). CDR3 length: 12 residues. V lost 9 bases and J 1 base, leaving 9 bases between the germline ends.

Here the CDR3 reads CASSNRGETQYF. The CDR3 region has the DNA TGTGCCAGCAGCAACAGGGGGGAGACCCAGTACTTC. The chain uses TRBV21-1 and TRBJ2-5; TRBD1 reflects the table's D call only, with no check against the DNA. TRBV21-1 is noted as a pseudogene. The CDR3 has 12 residues.

There are a few counts of this clonotype. The CDR3 spells CASSSGRTNEQFF. The CDR3 region has the DNA TGTGCCAGCAGTAGCGGGAGGACCAATGAGCAGTTCTTC. The gene calls are TRBV4-2 and TRBJ2-1, with 10 bases matching TRBD2. The J segment lost 6 bases and the V segment lost 6 bases, leaving 2 bases of the junction unmatched. There are 13 residues in the CDR3. Germline V gene lookup returns CDR1 LGHNA and CDR2 YNFKEQ.

This clonotype was seen just once. Relative to the germline gene, one junction end is altered; a read error may explain this. V gene TRBV7-2 combines with J gene TRBJ2-5; 9 positions agree with TRBD2. The CDR3 consists of 16 residues. Germline CDR1 and CDR2: SGHTA and FQGNSA. The CDR3 protein is CASSLAGYGERETQYF. The CDR3 DNA reads TGTGCCAGCAGCCTAGCGGGATACGGGGAACGAGAGACCCAGTACTTC.

The rearrangement joins TRBV7-9 to TRBJ2-3, with TRBD2 matching over 10 bases. CDR1 and CDR2 from the germline V gene are SEHNR and FQNEAQ (reference sequence). The V and J ends lost 3 bases and 3 bases, in that order; junction bases with no gene match: 6. This CDR3 has 16 amino acids. The CDR3 DNA is TGTGCCAGCAGCTTCGGGACTAGCGAAGGGACAGATACGCAGTATTTT. Its protein is CASSFGTSEGTDTQYF.

About this clonotype itself: Relative to the germline gene, one junction end is altered; a read error may explain this. This chain uses TRBV7-9 with TRBJ2-7, with 10 bases lining up with TRBD2. The CDR3 has 16 residues. From germline, CDR1 is SEHNR and CDR2 FQNEAQ (reference sequence). The CDR3 DNA reads as TGTGCCAGCAGCTCCCCCCTAGCGGGAGTCTCCCACGAGCAGTACTTC. Protein: CASSSPLAGVSHEQYF. The whole variable domain, remainder taken from reference TRBV7-9 and TRBJ2-7, is DTGVSQNPRHKITKRGQNVTFRCDPISEHNRLYWYRQTLGQGPEFLTYFQNEAQLEKSRLLSDRFSAERPKGSFSTLEIQRTEQGDSAMYLCASSSPLAGVSHEQYFGPGTRLTVT.

The J gene is TRBJ2-1, the V gene TRBV4-1; D gene ambiguous. V gave up 5 bases and J gave up 8 bases, with 13 bases separating them. This CDR3 has 13 amino acids. Germline V gene lookup returns CDR1 MGHRA and CDR2 YSYEKL. CDR3 loop: CASSLKRAYEQFF. The CDR3 DNA reads TGCGCCAGCAGCTTGAAACGGGCCTATGAGCAGTTCTTC.

The chain combines TRBV9 with TRBJ2-1, with D possibly matching TRBD1 (5 bases). Germline assignment: CDR1 SGDLS and CDR2 YYNGEE. This CDR3 spans 14 amino acids. V dropped 3 bases and J dropped 10 bases, with 17 bases sitting between them. This CDR3 reads CASSAVGVWGEQFF. The CDR3 DNA reads TGTGCCAGCAGCGCCGTAGGGGTGTGGGGCGAGCAGTTCTTC.

The CDR3, as DNA: TGCAGTGCTAGAGATCTGGCTAGCGGGAGAGGAACGGCCGAGCAGTACTTC. This translates into CSARDLASGRGTAEQYF. The V and J genes are TRBV20-1 and TRBJ2-7; 10 bases align to TRBD2. There are 17 residues in the CDR3. CDR1 is DFQATT and CDR2 is SNEGSKA in the germline V gene (reference sequence). The junction had 14 bases not matched to a gene; V was cut back by 0 bases and J by 6 bases.

The chain is built from TRBV20-1 and TRBJ2-5; D gene unclear. Deletions cut 0 bases from V and 5 bases from J, with 13 bases between. CDR1 DFQATT and CDR2 SNEGSKA come from the germline V gene (reference sequence). This CDR3 has 14 residues. The DNA of the CDR3 is TGCAGTGCTAGAGATACCCCTCGTGGGGAGACCCAGTACTTC. Protein product: CSARDTPRGETQYF.

CDR3 sequence: CASSSPRRSNEQFF. The CDR3 DNA reads TGTGCCAGCAGCTCTCCCCGGCGGTCCAATGAGCAGTTCTTC. The V call is TRBV7-3, the J call TRBJ2-1; D not resolved. The CDR3 contains 14 residues. Deletions cut 4 bases from V and 6 bases from J, with 13 bases between. CDR1 and CDR2 (germline): SGHTA, FQGTGA. The complete variable domain, with remaining parts taken from reference TRBV7-3 and TRBJ2-1, reads GAGVSQTPSNKVTEKGKYVELRCDPISGHTALYWYRQSLGQGPEFLIYFQGTGAADDSGLPNDRFFAVRPEGSVSTLKIQRTERGDSAVYLCASSSPRRSNEQFFGPGTRLTVL.

The chain recombines TRBV20-1 with TRBJ2-1, with 11 positions matching TRBD2. The CDR3 runs 15 residues. The germline V gene has CDR1 DFQATT and CDR2 SNEGSKA (reference sequence). The J segment lost 9 bases and the V segment lost 4 bases, leaving 11 bases of the junction unmatched. The CDR3 sequence: CSAIMTSGITGEQFF. CDR3 coding DNA: TGCAGTGCTATTATGACTAGCGGGATTACGGGTGAGCAGTTCTTC.

J is TRBJ2-4 and V is TRBV30, with 7 bases fitting TRBD1. V shed 3 bases, J shed 0 bases, and the junction held 5 bases outside the gene matches. The CDR3 runs to 15 residues. Germline V gives CDR1 GTSNPN, CDR2 SVGIG (reference sequence). Written as DNA, the CDR3 is TGTGCCTGGAGGGGACAGTCCTTAGCCAAAAACATTCAGTACTTC. It yields the protein CAWRGQSLAKNIQYF.

The CDR3 loop reads CASSSGALTSYEQYF. The CDR3 DNA sequence: TGTGCCAGCAGCTCTGGAGCCCTTACTTCCTACGAGCAGTACTTC. This chain links TRBV5-4 with TRBJ2-7; D not resolved. The CDR3 extends over 15 amino acids. Germline CDR1 reads SGHNT; CDR2 reads YYREEE (reference sequence). Trimming left V 3 bases short and J 1 base short, with 14 bases between.